The source of this TCR beta chain is a study of blood T cell repertoires in COVID-19. Study background: Researchers got acute and convalescent COVID-19 samples from the United States, Italy and Spain.

Per the original data handling: Amplification with reference gene primers provided the estimates of nucleated cell counts. Clones were sequenced by immunoSEQ multiplex PCR, and TCRdb holds only the in-frame ones, with some missing. V and J calls plus clone size are reproduced from that table; the DNA served to infer D and trimming. The sample records tens of thousands of clones, around 80% being singletons. The CDR3 is made up of 16 amino acids. V shed 4 bases and J 6 bases; nucleotides not matched to a gene: 9. Germline V gene sequence: CDR1 MNHEY, CDR2 SVGAGI. This clonotype was obtained from an elderly woman with acute or convalescent COVID-19. The sequencing input was peripheral blood. The rearrangement joins TRBV6-5 to TRBJ2-1; 10 positions agree with TRBD1. In nucleotides, the CDR3 is TGTGCCAGCAGTTCTCGTAGGGACAGGGGTGTCAATGAGCAGTTCTTC. Translation gives CASSSRRDRGVNEQFF.